The 8 T cell receptor beta chains given below trace back to one sample, sequenced in a study of blood T cell repertoires in COVID-19. Sequenced by immunoSEQ multiplex PCR; TCRdb stores in-frame clones only, minus some. The data show 300,000 to 400,000 clones, 88% seen once. The source material was peripheral blood. The receptors come from a woman between 25 and 40 years old with COVID-19, enrolled during active disease.

The chain joins TRBV6-6 to TRBJ2-1, with no clear D. The CDR3 extends over 12 amino acids. Trimming cost V 0 bases and J 11 bases, with 8 bases left between them. Germline V CDR1 and CDR2: MNHNY, SVGAGI (reference sequence). CDR3 loop: CASSYSAAQQFF. The CDR3 region has the DNA TGTGCCAGCAGTTACTCGGCGGCGCAGCAGTTCTTC.

The V and J genes are TRBV4-2 and TRBJ1-1, with D unresolved. The germline gives CDR1 LGHNA, CDR2 YNFKEQ. Trimming shortened V by 0 bases and J by 2 bases, and 13 bases separated the two germline ends. This CDR3 has 16 residues. CDR3 loop: CASSQDLQAINTEAFF. The CDR3 DNA is TGTGCCAGCAGCCAAGATTTGCAGGCGATTAACACTGAAGCTTTCTTT.

This chain connects TRBV28 to TRBJ1-4, with D possibly being TRBD1 (5 bases). Trimming cost V 7 bases and J 8 bases, with 26 bases left between them. Germline V gene sequence: CDR1 MDHEN, CDR2 SYDVKM. The CDR3 sequence is 17 residues long. The CDR3 spells CASNLAGRGSGKEKLFF. The CDR3 coding sequence is TGTGCCAGCAACCTCGCGGGACGGGGTAGCGGAAAAGAAAAACTGTTTTTT.

This chain joins TRBV7-9 and TRBJ2-3; D remains ambiguous. This CDR3 region has 15 residues. The V and J ends lost 5 bases and 0 bases respectively, with 12 bases between them. CDR1 and CDR2 (germline): SEHNR, FQNEAQ (reference sequence). The CDR3 region is CASSPGEFSTDTQYF. The CDR3 nucleotides are TGTGCCAGCAGCCCTGGAGAATTTAGCACAGATACGCAGTATTTT.

The genes are TRBV2 and TRBJ1-5, with D possibly TRBD1 on 5 matching bases. The CDR3 has 15 residues. V dropped 4 bases and J dropped 4 bases, with 14 bases sitting between them. CDR1 and CDR2 from the germline V gene are SNHLY and FYNNEI. The CDR3 sequence: CASSAERGGNQPQHF. The CDR3 DNA sequence: TGTGCCAGCAGTGCGGAGAGGGGAGGTAATCAGCCCCAGCATTTT.

The genes are TRBV29-1 and TRBJ2-5; the match to TRBD2 covers 8 bases. The V segment lost 3 bases and the J segment 0 bases; nucleotides outside the gene matches: 3. Germline-derived CDR1 and CDR2 are SQVTM and ANQGSEA. The CDR3 contains 14 residues. The CDR3 nucleotides are TGCAGCGTTGATCCGGGGGGGAACCAAGAGACCCAGTACTTC. This codes for CSVDPGGNQETQYF.

V is TRBV15 and J is TRBJ1-2, with D tentatively TRBD1 (5 bases). Germline lookup yields CDR1 LNHNV and CDR2 YYDKDF (reference sequence). The CDR3 length is 14 residues. Trimming shortened V by 3 bases and J by 1 base, and 9 bases separated the two germline ends. CDR3 sequence reads: CATSRDTDNYGYTF. The CDR3 nucleotides read TGTGCCACCAGCAGGGACACAGATAACTATGGCTACACCTTC.

CDR3 bases: TGTGCCAGCAACGAAGTGACTAGCGGGGGACCTAGCTCCTACGAGCAGTACGTC. Its protein product is CASNEVTSGGPSSYEQYV. V and J are TRBV7-6 and TRBJ2-7; 12 nucleotides align to TRBD2. This CDR3 is 18 amino acids long. J gave up 0 bases and V 7 bases, and 13 bases lay outside the gene matches. Germline-derived CDR1 and CDR2 are SGHVS and FNYEAQ.